A selection of T cell receptor beta chains follows, all from one sample in a study of regulatory T cells in long-lasting Graves disease. TCRdb re-called the multiplex PCR reads through MiXCR, storing one row per CDR3 protein. This sample yields approximately 400,000 distinct CDR3 sequences, of which about 25% are seen a single time; approximately 28% belongs to the top ten. The starting material was peripheral blood mononuclear cells (PBMCs), obtained when the disease was refractory, from a patient treated with antithyroid drugs. The origin of the receptors is a female donor with Graves disease. CDR3s include the opening cysteine and the closing phenylalanine or tryptophan. Each record gives: D gene, V gene, clone size, J gene, CDR3 DNA, CDR3 protein. The D gene is left open where the match is weak. The size of a clone is reported for some rows only, either as once, few or many, or as a class for expanded clones.

d_gene: -
v_gene: TRBV7-9
abundance: -
j_gene: TRBJ1-6
CDR3nt: TGTGCCAGCAGCTTAAGCAGGGGCTCTGATTCACCCCTCCACTTT
CDR3aa: CASSLSRGSDSPLHF

d_gene: TRBD2
v_gene: TRBV2
abundance: many
j_gene: TRBJ2-5
CDR3nt: TGTGCCAGCAGTGCCCAACTAGCGCTCCAAGAGACCCAGTACTTC
CDR3aa: CASSAQLALQETQYF

d_gene: TRBD2
v_gene: TRBV24-1
abundance: few
j_gene: TRBJ2-2
CDR3nt: TGTGCCACCAGTGATTCGGGTAGCGGGAGAGAGGCCGGGGAGCTGTTTTTT
CDR3aa: CATSDSGSGREAGELFF

d_gene: -
v_gene: TRBV5-1
abundance: -
j_gene: TRBJ2-7
CDR3nt: TGCGCCAGCAGCTTGGTTTTTACGCCGGGCGAGCAGTACTTC
CDR3aa: CASSLVFTPGEQYF

d_gene: -
v_gene: TRBV6-1
abundance: few
j_gene: TRBJ1-1
CDR3nt: TGTGCCAGCAGTGACAGGGCCTCGAACACTGAAGCTTTCTTT
CDR3aa: CASSDRASNTEAFF

d_gene: TRBD2
v_gene: TRBV2
abundance: many
j_gene: TRBJ2-4
CDR3nt: TGTGCCAGCAGTGGGATACGGACTAGCGGGACGAACATTCAGTACTTC
CDR3aa: CASSGIRTSGTNIQYF

d_gene: TRBD2
v_gene: TRBV20-1
abundance: many
j_gene: TRBJ2-7
CDR3nt: TGCAGTCCTCGGACTAGCGTCTCCTACGAGCAGTACTTC
CDR3aa: CSPRTSVSYEQYF

d_gene: -
v_gene: TRBV20-1
abundance: -
j_gene: TRBJ2-7
CDR3nt: TGCAGTGCTAGTGAGGGGTTCTACGAGCAGTACTTC
CDR3aa: CSASEGFYEQYF

d_gene: TRBD1
v_gene: TRBV2
abundance: many
j_gene: TRBJ1-1
CDR3nt: TGTGCCAGCAGAGACGACAGGGCTTCGAGAGCTTTCTTT
CDR3aa: CASRDDRASRAFF

d_gene: -
v_gene: TRBV6-1
abundance: many
j_gene: TRBJ1-2
CDR3nt: TGTGCCAGCAGTCCGCATCAGGTCTATGGCTACACCTTC
CDR3aa: CASSPHQVYGYTF

d_gene: -
v_gene: TRBV10-3
abundance: -
j_gene: TRBJ2-3
CDR3nt: TGTGCCATCAGTGAGCCGGGACTTTCCACAGATACGCAGTATTTT
CDR3aa: CAISEPGLSTDTQYF

d_gene: TRBD2
v_gene: TRBV19
abundance: few
j_gene: TRBJ2-7
CDR3nt: TGTGCCAGTAGTATGGGTGCCCTGACTAGCGGGGTCTACGAGCAGTACTTC
CDR3aa: CASSMGALTSGVYEQYF

d_gene: -
v_gene: TRBV24-1
abundance: many
j_gene: TRBJ1-2
CDR3nt: TGTGCCACCAGTGACCAAACAGGGAAGCGTGGCTACACCTTC
CDR3aa: CATSDQTGKRGYTF

d_gene: -
v_gene: TRBV19
abundance: many
j_gene: TRBJ1-5
CDR3nt: TGTGCCAGTAGTCTGACCGAGAATCAGCCCCAGCATTTT
CDR3aa: CASSLTENQPQHF

d_gene: TRBD2
v_gene: TRBV20-1
abundance: -
j_gene: TRBJ2-7
CDR3nt: TGCAGTGCTAGCGCACTAGCGGATACCTCTCTCCACGAGCAGTACTTC
CDR3aa: CSASALADTSLHEQYF

d_gene: TRBD2
v_gene: TRBV6-2/TRBV6-3
abundance: many
j_gene: TRBJ2-2
CDR3nt: TGTGCCAGCAGTTCACCGGGCGGGAGGGGTCTCACCGGGGAGCTGTTTTTT
CDR3aa: CASSSPGGRGLTGELFF

d_gene: -
v_gene: TRBV28
abundance: many
j_gene: TRBJ2-6
CDR3nt: TGTGCCAGCAGTTTAGCGTCCTCTGGGGCCAACGTCCTGACTTTC
CDR3aa: CASSLASSGANVLTF

d_gene: TRBD1
v_gene: TRBV2
abundance: many
j_gene: TRBJ1-1
CDR3nt: TGTGCCAGCAACTCACCGCATACAGGGGCCACTGAAGCTTTCTTT
CDR3aa: CASNSPHTGATEAFF

d_gene: TRBD1
v_gene: TRBV5-1
abundance: few
j_gene: TRBJ1-1
CDR3nt: TGCGCCAGCAGCTTAACAACAGGGGCTCGTGCTGAAGCTTTCTTT
CDR3aa: CASSLTTGARAEAFF

d_gene: TRBD1
v_gene: TRBV7-8
abundance: few
j_gene: TRBJ1-4
CDR3nt: TGTGCCAGCAGCCCGGGACAGCGAGCGATTAATAATGAAAAACTGTTTTTT
CDR3aa: CASSPGQRAINNEKLFF